This T cell receptor beta chain appears in the sequencing data of a study of T-cell memory formation after mild COVID-19. CDR1 and CDR2 (germline): MNHEY, SVGEGT. The CDR3 extends over 15 amino acids. The V gene lost 0 bases and the J gene lost 4 bases, with 9 bases spanning the gap. Points from the study as a whole: The study found balanced CD4/CD8 in clones contracting day 15 to 85 and a CD4+ lean in later expanders. CD4+ contracting clones lay mainly in CM and EM, CD8+ ones in EMRA.

From 5'RACE with constant-segment primers came TCR alpha and TCR beta cDNA libraries that carried sample barcodes and UMIs. TCRdb processed the 5' RACE reads anew with MiXCR; each CDR3 protein has one entry. The sample shows a few hundred thousand distinct CDR3 sequences, less than 25% of them seen only once. The sample holds a few counts of this clonotype. What it binds is not known. This TCR was recovered from an adult woman who had mild COVID-19 (a few samples of this study predate the infection). Cell type and time point are not known. Source material: PBMCs or a T cell subset sorted from them (not recorded which). The rearrangement uses TRBV6-2 or TRBV6-3 and TRBJ2-2, with D unclear. The CDR3 DNA reads as TGTGCCAGCAGTTACTCTGGCAGAGTCACCGGGGAGCTGTTTTTT. This codes for CASSYSGRVTGELFF.